This T cell receptor (beta chain) was recorded in a study of T cell responses to AZD1222 COVID-19 vaccine. Trimming removed 5 bases at V and 4 bases at J, with 8 bases between. The CDR3 loop spans 12 amino acids. CDR1 SGHTA and CDR2 FQGNSA come from the germline V gene. As to this clone: Antigen specificity is unknown.

Whole-study findings and limits: Clonal diversity was possibly underestimated, and white British individuals and females predominated among donors. Recipients of two AZD1222 doses showed rising Spike-specific TCR breadth and depth. Only five to seven individuals given AZD1222 were seropositive at baseline. Variant regions that are unmutated are reportedly the target of nearly half of spike-specific TCRs.

Profiled with immunoSEQ multiplex PCR; TCRdb holds only in-frame clones, not every one. In the table there are roughly 160,000 clones, 90% to 95% of which are singletons. This clonotype was obtained from an adult in good health. This chain uses TRBV7-2 with TRBJ1-2, with D hard to call. The sequences come from peripheral blood, collected on day 0 of AZD1222 vaccination. The CDR3 region is CASSPNSYGYTF. The CDR3, as DNA: TGTGCCAGCAGCCCAAACAGCTATGGCTACACCTTC.